This T cell receptor (beta chain) was identified during a study of T cell responses to AZD1222 COVID-19 vaccine. Germline values: CDR1 KGHSH, CDR2 LQKENI. This CDR3 contains 13 residues. V was clipped by 3 bases and J by 3 bases, with 9 bases between them. The method was immunoSEQ multiplex PCR; TCRdb's version includes in-frame clones alone and lacks a portion of them. This table has nearly 110,000 clones, about 90% appearing once. As to this clone: Its target is unknown.

Study-wide results and limits: Across spike, vaccine-associated CD4 TCRs were found, dominant at 160-218 and 743-854. The sample set comprised mostly white British donors with more females, and clonal diversity was possibly underestimated.

Pooling covered second doses at about 4 or about 12 weeks. The sequences come from peripheral blood, collected 28 days after the second AZD1222 dose. This TCR derives from an adult who received the AZD1222 COVID-19 vaccine. The rearrangement links TRBV18 to TRBJ2-7; D might be TRBD1 (5 bases). This CDR3 reads CASSPDNLYEQYF. DNA for the CDR3: TGTGCCAGCTCACCGGACAACCTCTACGAGCAGTACTTC.